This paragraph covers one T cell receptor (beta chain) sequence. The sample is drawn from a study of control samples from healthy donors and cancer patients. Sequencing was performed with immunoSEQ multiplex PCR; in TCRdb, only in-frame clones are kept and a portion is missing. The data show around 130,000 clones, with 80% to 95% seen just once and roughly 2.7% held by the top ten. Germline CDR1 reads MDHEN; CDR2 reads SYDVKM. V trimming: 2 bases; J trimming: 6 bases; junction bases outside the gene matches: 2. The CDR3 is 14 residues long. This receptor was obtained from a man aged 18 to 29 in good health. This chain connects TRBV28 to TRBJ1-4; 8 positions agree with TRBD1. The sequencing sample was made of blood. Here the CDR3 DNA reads TGTGCCAGCAGTTTAGAACAGGGGGATGAAAAACTGTTTTTT. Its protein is CASSLEQGDEKLFF.